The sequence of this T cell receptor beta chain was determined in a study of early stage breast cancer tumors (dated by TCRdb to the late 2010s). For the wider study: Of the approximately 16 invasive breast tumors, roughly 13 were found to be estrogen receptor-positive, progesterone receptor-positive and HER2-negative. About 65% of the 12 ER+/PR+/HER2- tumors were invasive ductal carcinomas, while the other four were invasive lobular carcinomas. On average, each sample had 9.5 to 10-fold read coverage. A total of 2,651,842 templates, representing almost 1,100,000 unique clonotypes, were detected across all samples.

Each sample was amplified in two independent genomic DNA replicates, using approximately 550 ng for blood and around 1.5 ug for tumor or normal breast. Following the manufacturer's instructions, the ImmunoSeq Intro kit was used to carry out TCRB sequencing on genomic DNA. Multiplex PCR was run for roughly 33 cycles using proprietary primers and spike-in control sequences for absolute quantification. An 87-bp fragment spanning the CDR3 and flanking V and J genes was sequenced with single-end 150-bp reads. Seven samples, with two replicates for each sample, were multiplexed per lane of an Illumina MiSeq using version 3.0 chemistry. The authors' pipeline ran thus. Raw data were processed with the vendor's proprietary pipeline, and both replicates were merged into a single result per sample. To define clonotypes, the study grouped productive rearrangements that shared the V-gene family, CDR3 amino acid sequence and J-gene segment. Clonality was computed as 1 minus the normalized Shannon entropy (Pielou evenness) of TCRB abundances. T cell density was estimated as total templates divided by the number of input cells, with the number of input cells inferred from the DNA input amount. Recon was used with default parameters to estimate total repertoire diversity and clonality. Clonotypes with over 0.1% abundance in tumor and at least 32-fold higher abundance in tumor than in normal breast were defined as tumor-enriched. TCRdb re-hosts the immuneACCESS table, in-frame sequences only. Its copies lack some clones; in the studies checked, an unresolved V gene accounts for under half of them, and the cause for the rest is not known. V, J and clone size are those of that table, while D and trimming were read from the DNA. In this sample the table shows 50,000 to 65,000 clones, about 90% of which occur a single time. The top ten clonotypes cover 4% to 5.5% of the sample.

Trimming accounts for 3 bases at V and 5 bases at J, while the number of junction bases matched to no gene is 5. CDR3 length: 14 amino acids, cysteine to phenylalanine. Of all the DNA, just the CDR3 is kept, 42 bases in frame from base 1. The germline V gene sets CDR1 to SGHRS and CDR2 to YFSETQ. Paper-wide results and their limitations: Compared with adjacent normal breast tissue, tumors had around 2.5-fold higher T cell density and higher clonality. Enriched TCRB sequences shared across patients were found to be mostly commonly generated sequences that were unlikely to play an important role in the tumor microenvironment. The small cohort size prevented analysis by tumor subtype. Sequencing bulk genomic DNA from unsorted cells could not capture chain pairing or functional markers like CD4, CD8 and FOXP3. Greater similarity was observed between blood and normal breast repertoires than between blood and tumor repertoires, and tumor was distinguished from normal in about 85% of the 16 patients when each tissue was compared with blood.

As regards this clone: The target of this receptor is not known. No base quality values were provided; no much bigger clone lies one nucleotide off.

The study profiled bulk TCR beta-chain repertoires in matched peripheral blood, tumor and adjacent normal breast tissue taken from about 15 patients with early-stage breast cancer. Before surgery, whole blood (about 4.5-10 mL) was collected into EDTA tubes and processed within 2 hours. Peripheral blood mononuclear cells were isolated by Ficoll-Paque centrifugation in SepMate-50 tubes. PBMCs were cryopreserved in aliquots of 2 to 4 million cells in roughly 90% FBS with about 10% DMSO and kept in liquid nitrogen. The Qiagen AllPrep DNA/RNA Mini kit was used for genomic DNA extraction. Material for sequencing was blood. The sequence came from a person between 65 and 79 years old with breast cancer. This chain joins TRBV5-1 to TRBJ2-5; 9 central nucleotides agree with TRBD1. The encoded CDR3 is CASSSTGGDETQYF. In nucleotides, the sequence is TGCGCCAGCAGCTCTACAGGGGGCGATGAGACCCAGTACTTC.